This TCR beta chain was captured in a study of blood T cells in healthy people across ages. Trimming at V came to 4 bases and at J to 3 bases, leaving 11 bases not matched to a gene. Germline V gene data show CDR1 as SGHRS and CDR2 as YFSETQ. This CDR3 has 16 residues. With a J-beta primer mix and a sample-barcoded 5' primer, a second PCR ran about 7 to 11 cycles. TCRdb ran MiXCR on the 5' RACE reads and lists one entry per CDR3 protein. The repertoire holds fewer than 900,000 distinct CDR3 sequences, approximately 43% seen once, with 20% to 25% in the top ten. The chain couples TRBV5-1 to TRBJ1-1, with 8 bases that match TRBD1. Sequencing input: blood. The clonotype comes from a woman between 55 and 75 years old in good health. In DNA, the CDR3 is TGCGCCAGCAGCCCAGATCGGCACAGGGGGGACACTGAAGCTTTCTTT. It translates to CASSPDRHRGDTEAFF.